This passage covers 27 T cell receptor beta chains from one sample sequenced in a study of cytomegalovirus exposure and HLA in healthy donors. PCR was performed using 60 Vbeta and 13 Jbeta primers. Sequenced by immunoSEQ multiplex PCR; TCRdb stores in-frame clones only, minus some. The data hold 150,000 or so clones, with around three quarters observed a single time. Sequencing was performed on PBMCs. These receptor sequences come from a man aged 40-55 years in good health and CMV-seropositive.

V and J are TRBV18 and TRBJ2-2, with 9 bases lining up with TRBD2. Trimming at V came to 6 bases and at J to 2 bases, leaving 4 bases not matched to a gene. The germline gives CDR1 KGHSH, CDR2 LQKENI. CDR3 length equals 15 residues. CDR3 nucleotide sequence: TGTGCCAGCTCGTCGACTAGCGGAAACACCGGGGAGCTGTTTTTT. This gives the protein CASSSTSGNTGELFF. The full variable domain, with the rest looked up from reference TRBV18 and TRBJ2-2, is NAGVMQNPRHLVRRRGQEARLRCSPMKGHSHVYWYRQLPEEGLKFMVYLQKENIIDESGMPKERFSAEFPKEGPSILRIQQVVRGDSAAYFCASSSTSGNTGELFFGEGSRLTVL.

CDR3 nucleotide sequence: TGTGCCAGCAGCTTAGAGGGGCAAGTCGGCACCGGGGAGCTGTTTTTT. It translates to CASSLEGQVGTGELFF. V usage is TRBV13 and J usage is TRBJ2-2; D is possibly TRBD1 (5 bases). The germline V gene encodes CDR1 PRHDT and CDR2 FYEKMQ (reference sequence). The CDR3 is 16 amino acids. V was trimmed by 1 base and J by 4 bases, leaving 13 bases between them. The entire variable domain, with the rest obtained from reference TRBV13 and TRBJ2-2, is as follows: AAGVIQSPRHLIKEKRETATLKCYPIPRHDTVYWYQQGPGQDPQFLISFYEKMQSDKGSIPDRFSAQQFSDYHSELNMSSLELGDSALYFCASSLEGQVGTGELFFGEGSRLTVL.

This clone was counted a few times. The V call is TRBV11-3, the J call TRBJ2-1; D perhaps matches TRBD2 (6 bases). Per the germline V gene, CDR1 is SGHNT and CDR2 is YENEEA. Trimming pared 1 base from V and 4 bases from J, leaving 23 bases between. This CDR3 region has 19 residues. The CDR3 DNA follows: TGTGCCAGCAGCTTAGGATGGGGAGGACCCGGGACTCTTTACAATGAGCAGTTCTTC. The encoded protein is CASSLGWGGPGTLYNEQFF.

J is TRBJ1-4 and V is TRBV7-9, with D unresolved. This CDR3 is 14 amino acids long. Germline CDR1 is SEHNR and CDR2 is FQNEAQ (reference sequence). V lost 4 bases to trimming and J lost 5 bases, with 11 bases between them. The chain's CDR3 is CASSSRWLNEKLFF. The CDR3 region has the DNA TGTGCCAGCAGCTCCCGGTGGTTGAATGAAAAACTGTTTTTT.

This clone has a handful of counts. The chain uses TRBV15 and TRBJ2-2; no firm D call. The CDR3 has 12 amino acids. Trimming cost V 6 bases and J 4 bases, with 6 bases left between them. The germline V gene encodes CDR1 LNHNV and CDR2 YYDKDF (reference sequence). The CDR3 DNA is TGTGCCACCAGTCACGGCACCGGGGAGCTGTTTTTT. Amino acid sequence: CATSHGTGELFF.

CDR3 sequence (DNA): TGTGCCAGCAGCGTAGCCCACGGACAGGGCCAGAGCTACAATGAGCAGTTCTTC. It encodes CASSVAHGQGQSYNEQFF. V usage is TRBV9 and J usage is TRBJ2-1, with 8 bases lining up with TRBD1. Germline CDR1 SGDLS, CDR2 YYNGEE. The CDR3 contains 18 residues. With 0 bases clipped from V and 3 bases from J, the junction kept 11 bases outside the gene matches.

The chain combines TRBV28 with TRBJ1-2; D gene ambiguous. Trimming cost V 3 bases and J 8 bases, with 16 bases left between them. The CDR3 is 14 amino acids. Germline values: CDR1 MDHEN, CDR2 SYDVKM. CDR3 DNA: TGTGCCAGCAGTTTTACCCTGACGGGGAGGGGCTACACCTTC. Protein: CASSFTLTGRGYTF.

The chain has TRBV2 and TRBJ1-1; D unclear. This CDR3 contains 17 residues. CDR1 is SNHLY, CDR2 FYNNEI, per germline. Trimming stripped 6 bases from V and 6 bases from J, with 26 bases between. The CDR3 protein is CASRGDRGLALSAEAFF. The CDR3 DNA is TGTGCCAGCAGGGGAGACCGAGGGCTAGCTTTGAGCGCTGAAGCTTTCTTT.

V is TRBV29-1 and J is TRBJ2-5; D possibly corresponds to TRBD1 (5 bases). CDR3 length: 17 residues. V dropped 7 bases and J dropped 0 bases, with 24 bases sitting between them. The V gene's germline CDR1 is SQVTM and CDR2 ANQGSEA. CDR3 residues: CSANVRTRDEYQETQYF. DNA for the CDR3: TGCAGCGCAAATGTAAGGACCAGGGATGAATACCAAGAGACCCAGTACTTC.

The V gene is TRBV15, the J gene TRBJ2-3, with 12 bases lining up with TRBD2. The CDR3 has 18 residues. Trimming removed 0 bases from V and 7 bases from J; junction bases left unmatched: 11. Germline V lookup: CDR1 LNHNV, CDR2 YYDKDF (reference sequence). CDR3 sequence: CATSRDRVLAGGWHTQYF. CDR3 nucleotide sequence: TGTGCCACCAGCAGAGATAGAGTACTAGCGGGAGGTTGGCATACGCAGTATTTT.

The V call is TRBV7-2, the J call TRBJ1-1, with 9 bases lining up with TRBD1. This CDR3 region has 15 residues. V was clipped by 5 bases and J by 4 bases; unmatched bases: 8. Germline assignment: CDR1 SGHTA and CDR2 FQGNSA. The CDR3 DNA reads TGTGCCAGCAGCGTACAGGGGGCGTATAGCACTGAAGCTTTCTTT. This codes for CASSVQGAYSTEAFF.

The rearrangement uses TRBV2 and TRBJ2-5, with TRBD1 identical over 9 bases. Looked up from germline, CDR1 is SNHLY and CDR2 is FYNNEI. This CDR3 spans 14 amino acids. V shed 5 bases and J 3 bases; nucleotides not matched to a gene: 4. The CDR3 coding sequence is TGTGCCAGCAGTAACCGGGACAGGGAAGAGACCCAGTACTTC. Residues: CASSNRDREETQYF.

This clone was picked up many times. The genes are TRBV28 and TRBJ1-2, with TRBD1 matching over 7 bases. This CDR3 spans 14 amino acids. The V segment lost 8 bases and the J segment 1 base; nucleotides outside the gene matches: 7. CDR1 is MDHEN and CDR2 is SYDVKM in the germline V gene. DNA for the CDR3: TGTGCCAGCCTAACGCAGGGGGGTAACTATGGCTACACCTTC. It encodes CASLTQGGNYGYTF.

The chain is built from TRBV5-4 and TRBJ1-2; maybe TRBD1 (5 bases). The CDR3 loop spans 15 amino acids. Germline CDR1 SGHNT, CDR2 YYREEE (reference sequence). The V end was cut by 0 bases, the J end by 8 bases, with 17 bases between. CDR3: CASSLERGPGGGYTF. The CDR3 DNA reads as TGTGCCAGCAGCTTGGAGCGGGGCCCCGGTGGAGGCTACACCTTC.

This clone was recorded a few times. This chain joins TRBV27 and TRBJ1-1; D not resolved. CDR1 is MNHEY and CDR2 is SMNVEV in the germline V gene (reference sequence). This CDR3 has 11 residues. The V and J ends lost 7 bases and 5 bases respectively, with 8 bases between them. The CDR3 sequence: CASKEGTEAFF. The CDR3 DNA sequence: TGTGCCAGCAAGGAGGGAACTGAAGCTTTCTTT.

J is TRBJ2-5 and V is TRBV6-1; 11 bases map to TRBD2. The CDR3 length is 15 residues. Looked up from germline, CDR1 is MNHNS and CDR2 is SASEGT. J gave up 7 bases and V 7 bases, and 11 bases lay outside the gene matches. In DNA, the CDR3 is TGTGCCAGCAACACCGCCGGGACTAGCGGAGGGACCCAGTACTTC. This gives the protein CASNTAGTSGGTQYF.

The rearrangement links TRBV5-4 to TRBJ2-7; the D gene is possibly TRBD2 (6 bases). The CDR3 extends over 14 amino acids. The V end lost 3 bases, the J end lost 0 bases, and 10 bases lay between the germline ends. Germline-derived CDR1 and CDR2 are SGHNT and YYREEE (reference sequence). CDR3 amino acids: CASSSGGNSYEQYF. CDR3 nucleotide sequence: TGTGCCAGCAGCTCCGGGGGAAACTCCTACGAGCAGTACTTC.

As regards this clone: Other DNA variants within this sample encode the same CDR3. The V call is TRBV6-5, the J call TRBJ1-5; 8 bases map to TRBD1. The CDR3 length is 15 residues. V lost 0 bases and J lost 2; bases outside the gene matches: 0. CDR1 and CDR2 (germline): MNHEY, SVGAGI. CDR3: CASSYSGQGNQPQHF. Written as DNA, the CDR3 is TGTGCCAGCAGTTACTCGGGACAGGGCAATCAGCCCCAGCATTTT.

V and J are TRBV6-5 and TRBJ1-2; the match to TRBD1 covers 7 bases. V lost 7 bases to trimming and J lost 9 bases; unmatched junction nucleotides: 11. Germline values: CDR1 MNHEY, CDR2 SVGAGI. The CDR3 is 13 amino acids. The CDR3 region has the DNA TGTGCCAGCACCGACAGGGCCTCTGGGTGCTACACCTTC. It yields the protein CASTDRASGCYTF.

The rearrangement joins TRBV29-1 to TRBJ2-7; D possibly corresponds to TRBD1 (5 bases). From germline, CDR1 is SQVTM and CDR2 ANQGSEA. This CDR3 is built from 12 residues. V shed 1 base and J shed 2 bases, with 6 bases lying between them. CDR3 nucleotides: TGCAGCGTTGAAGGGGGCGCCTACGAGCAGTACTTC. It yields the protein CSVEGGAYEQYF.

The CDR3 loop reads CASSLDRDSYEQYF. The CDR3 nucleotides are TGTGCCAGCAGCCTCGACAGGGACTCTTACGAGCAGTACTTC. The gene calls are TRBV5-4 and TRBJ2-7, with a tentative D call TRBD1 (7 bases). The CDR3 is 14 residues long. CDR1 and CDR2 (germline): SGHNT, YYREEE (reference sequence). Trimming shortened V by 4 bases and J by 4 bases, and 15 bases separated the two germline ends. The variable domain in full, with the rest retrieved from reference TRBV5-4 and TRBJ2-7, is ETGVTQSPTHLIKTRGQQVTLRCSSQSGHNTVSWYQQALGQGPQFIFQYYREEENGRGNFPPRFSGLQFPNYSSELNVNALELDDSALYLCASSLDRDSYEQYFGPGTRLTVT.

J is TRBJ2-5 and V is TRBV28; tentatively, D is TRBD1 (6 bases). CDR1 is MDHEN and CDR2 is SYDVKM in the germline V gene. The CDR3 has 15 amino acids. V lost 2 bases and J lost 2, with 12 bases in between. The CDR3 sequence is CASSLQGGIQETQYF. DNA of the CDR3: TGTGCCAGCAGTTTACAAGGGGGTATTCAAGAGACCCAGTACTTC. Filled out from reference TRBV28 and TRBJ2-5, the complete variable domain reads DVKVTQSSRYLVKRTGEKVFLECVQDMDHENMFWYRQDPGLGLRLIYFSYDVKMKEKGDIPEGYSVSREKKERFSLILESASTNQTSMYLCASSLQGGIQETQYFGPGTRLLVL.

CDR3 amino acids: CASSGVTGLETQYF. As DNA, the CDR3 is TGTGCCAGCAGTGGAGTGACAGGGCTAGAGACCCAGTACTTC. The rearrangement links TRBV6-1 to TRBJ2-5, with 7 nucleotides matching TRBD1. Germline V gene sequence: CDR1 MNHNS, CDR2 SASEGT. V was clipped by 4 bases and J by 4 bases; unmatched bases: 6. The CDR3 sequence is 14 residues long.

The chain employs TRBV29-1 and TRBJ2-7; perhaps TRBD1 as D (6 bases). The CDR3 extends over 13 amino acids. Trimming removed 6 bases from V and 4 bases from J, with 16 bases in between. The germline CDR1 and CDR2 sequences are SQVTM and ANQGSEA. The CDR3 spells CSVENAQGYEQYF. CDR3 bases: TGCAGCGTGGAGAATGCACAGGGTTACGAGCAGTACTTC.

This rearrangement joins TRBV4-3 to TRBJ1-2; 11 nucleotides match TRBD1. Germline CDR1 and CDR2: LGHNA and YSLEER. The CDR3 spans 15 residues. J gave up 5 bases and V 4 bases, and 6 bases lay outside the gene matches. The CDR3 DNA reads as TGCGCCAGCAGCCGCCGGGACAGGGGGGAGTATGGCTACACCTTC. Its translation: CASSRRDRGEYGYTF.

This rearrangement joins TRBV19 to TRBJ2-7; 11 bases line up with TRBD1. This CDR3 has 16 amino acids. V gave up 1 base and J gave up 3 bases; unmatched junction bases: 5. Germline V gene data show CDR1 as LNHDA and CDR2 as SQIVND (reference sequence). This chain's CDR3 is CASSIGPGTGGYEQYF. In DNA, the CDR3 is TGTGCCAGTAGTATAGGTCCCGGGACAGGGGGCTACGAGCAGTACTTC.

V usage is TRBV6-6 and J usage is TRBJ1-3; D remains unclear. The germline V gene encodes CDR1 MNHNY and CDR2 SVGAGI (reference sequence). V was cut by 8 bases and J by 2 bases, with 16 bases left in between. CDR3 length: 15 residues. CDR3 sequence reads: CASLSVGRTGNTIYF. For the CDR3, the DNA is TGTGCCAGCTTGAGCGTAGGGAGGACTGGAAACACCATATATTTT.